This T cell receptor beta chain was identified in a study of Ad26.COV2.S vaccination and SARS-CoV-2 variants. In the study overall: In the study, Ad26.COV2.S was injected intramuscularly once, or twice 56 days apart. Whole-study findings and limits: The study found similar non-spike TCR breadth in vaccine and placebo recipients.

Note on this clone: Its target is not known.

Assay: immunoSEQ multiplex PCR; the TCRdb copy retains only in-frame clones and omits some. This sample has 450,000 to 550,000 clones, with approximately 90% found just once. The CDR3 covers 15 residues. The ends were cut back, 3 bases at V and 1 base at J, with 9 bases in the middle. Germline V gene lookup returns CDR1 PRHDT and CDR2 FYEKMQ (reference sequence). Described treatment: roughly 19 received Ad26.COV2.S at low or high dose, single or two shots; about 5 received placebo; per-sample allocation not given. The study sampled participants on day 63 after the first vaccine or placebo injection. The vaccine delivered Wuhan-strain SARS-CoV-2 spike through an Ad26 vector.

The sample was peripheral blood, taken in a trial of Ad26.COV2.S vaccine versus placebo. This TCR was sampled from a person between 18 and 59 years old who received the Ad26.COV2.S COVID-19 vaccine or a placebo. This chain joins TRBV13 and TRBJ2-2; tentatively, D is TRBD1 or TRBD2 (5 bases each). The CDR3 protein is CASSFGTENTGELFF. For the CDR3, the DNA is TGTGCCAGCAGCTTTGGGACGGAGAACACCGGGGAGCTGTTTTTT.